The 30 T cell receptor beta chains below were found in one sample sequenced in a study of cytomegalovirus exposure and HLA in healthy donors. Primers included in the PCR were 60 Vbeta and 13 Jbeta primers. Produced via immunoSEQ multiplex PCR; TCRdb's table is partial and in-frame only. The sample holds some 120,000 clones, roughly three quarters seen once. The sequencing input was PBMCs. The receptor set was obtained from a man between 18 and 35 years old in good health and CMV-seronegative.

The genes are TRBV11-2 and TRBJ2-1; 7 nucleotides agree with TRBD2. Germline CDR1 SGHAT, CDR2 FQNNGV. The CDR3 loop spans 16 amino acids. The V segment lost 1 base and the J segment 9 bases; nucleotides outside the gene matches: 12. The CDR3 spells CASSLAGGGGWGEQFF. Here the CDR3 DNA reads TGTGCCAGCAGCTTAGCGGGGGGAGGTGGGTGGGGTGAGCAGTTCTTC.

The chain recombines TRBV23-1 with TRBJ2-1; a weak D match, TRBD2 (5 bases). TRBV23-1 is recorded as an ORF, its role being uncertain. This CDR3 has 16 amino acids. V dropped 5 bases and J dropped 6 bases, with 20 bases sitting between them. CDR3 nucleotides: TGCGCCAGCAGTGGACTGTACCCAACTCTAGGCAATGAGCAGTTCTTC. This sequence encodes CASSGLYPTLGNEQFF.

This clone was seen once. This rearrangement joins TRBV28 to TRBJ2-1; TRBD2 matches at 14 bases. The CDR3 is 18 residues long. Germline assignment: CDR1 MDHEN and CDR2 SYDVKM. The junction had 8 bases not matched to a gene; V was cut back by 3 bases and J by 4 bases. The CDR3 reads CASSLGLAGDRRYNEQFF. CDR3 nucleotides: TGTGCCAGCAGTTTGGGACTAGCGGGAGATAGGAGGTACAATGAGCAGTTCTTC.

The chain couples TRBV5-4 to TRBJ2-1, with D perhaps matching TRBD2 (5 bases). CDR3 length: 15 amino acids. With 2 bases removed from V and 3 bases from J, the gap between germline ends came to 12 bases. Germline CDR1 is SGHNT and CDR2 is YYREEE (reference sequence). The CDR3 sequence is CASSFSSESYNEQFF. The CDR3 DNA reads as TGTGCCAGCAGCTTTAGTAGCGAAAGCTACAATGAGCAGTTCTTC.

The chain recombines TRBV6-5 with TRBJ1-2; TRBD1 aligns across 8 bases. J gave up 8 bases and V 1 base, and 9 bases lay outside the gene matches. Germline CDR1 and CDR2: MNHEY and SVGAGI. The length of the CDR3 is 15 residues. CDR3 in amino acids: CASSYFKDRGRGYTF. In DNA form, the CDR3 reads TGTGCCAGCAGTTACTTCAAAGACAGGGGAAGAGGCTACACCTTC.

V gene TRBV7-8 combines with J gene TRBJ2-7; TRBD2 agrees at 8 bases. The trim removed 5 bases at V and 11 bases at J, leaving 17 bases unmatched. CDR1 and CDR2 from the germline V gene are SGHVS and FQNEAQ. CDR3 length: 15 residues. This CDR3 reads CASSVSRARGVQKYF. CDR3 DNA sequence: TGTGCCAGCAGCGTATCCAGGGCGCGGGGGGTGCAGAAGTACTTC.

The chain has TRBV28 and TRBJ1-2, with D perhaps matching TRBD1 (6 bases). CDR3 length: 15 residues. CDR1 is MDHEN and CDR2 is SYDVKM in the germline V gene. The ends were cut back, 6 bases at V and 6 bases at J, with 20 bases in the middle. CDR3 DNA sequence: TGTGCCAGCAGCCGGGGGGTTTTACAGGGTCATGGCTACACCTTC. This translates into CASSRGVLQGHGYTF.

The chain links TRBV18 to TRBJ2-2; TRBD2 matches at 8 bases. The CDR3 loop spans 19 amino acids. V was pared by 6 bases and J by 0 bases, with 15 bases of the junction left unmatched. Germline CDR1 KGHSH, CDR2 LQKENI. The CDR3 region has the DNA TGTGCCAGCTCCCTCAGATCCTCGGCGGGAGGTTCGAACACCGGGGAGCTGTTTTTT. Encoded protein: CASSLRSSAGGSNTGELFF.

In regard to this clone: A read error may account for a junction end that differs from germline. The chain joins TRBV6-1 to TRBJ2-7; no clear D gene. CDR3 length: 10 residues. Germline V gene lookup returns CDR1 MNHNS and CDR2 SASEGT. The CDR3 DNA reads as TGTGCCAGCAGTGAATGTGGAGAGCACTTC. Its translation is CASSECGEHF.

The chain recombines TRBV27 with TRBJ1-5, with 7 bases lining up with TRBD1. CDR3 length: 15 residues. The germline V gene encodes CDR1 MNHEY and CDR2 SMNVEV (reference sequence). V lost 2 bases to trimming and J lost 4 bases; unmatched junction nucleotides: 5. The CDR3 reads CASSLGGTVNQPQHF. CDR3 bases: TGTGCCAGCAGTTTAGGGGGGACAGTGAATCAGCCCCAGCATTTT.

The chain joins TRBV10-3 to TRBJ2-6; weak D call: TRBD2 (7 bases). Trimming removed 7 bases from V and 2 bases from J, with 18 bases in between. The CDR3 has 17 residues. The germline V gene has CDR1 ENHRY and CDR2 SYGVKD. As DNA, the CDR3 is TGTGCCATCACCGAGGGGGAGGGGCGGACTGGGGCCAACGTCCTGACTTTC. The encoded protein is CAITEGEGRTGANVLTF.

The V gene is TRBV7-9, the J gene TRBJ1-1; D is uncertain. This CDR3 has 15 amino acids. The V end was cut by 3 bases, the J end by 1 base, with 12 bases between. CDR1 is SEHNR and CDR2 is FQNEAQ in the germline V gene (reference sequence). The CDR3: CASSFSGNPNTEAFF. The CDR3 DNA sequence: TGTGCCAGCAGCTTTTCAGGTAACCCGAACACTGAAGCTTTCTTT.

The chain is built from TRBV7-3 and TRBJ1-1; possibly TRBD1 for D (5 bases). Germline V lookup: CDR1 SGHTA, CDR2 FQGTGA. V lost 3 bases, J lost 3 bases, and 14 bases lay in between. The CDR3 has 15 residues. In DNA form, the CDR3 reads TGTGCCAGCAGCTTCTGGGCCAGGGAAGACACTGAAGCTTTCTTT. Amino acids: CASSFWAREDTEAFF.

The chain has TRBV6-5 and TRBJ2-5; D is uncertain. The J call may be mistaken, given a closer DNA end match to TRBJ2-7. From germline, CDR1 is MNHEY and CDR2 SVGAGI. This CDR3 has 13 residues. This chain's CDR3 is CASSYHGRYEQYF. DNA of the CDR3: TGTGCCAGCAGTTACCATGGCAGGTACGAGCAGTACTTC.

V gene TRBV19 combines with J gene TRBJ2-3; the match to TRBD2 covers 9 bases. Germline-derived CDR1 and CDR2 are LNHDA and SQIVND (reference sequence). This CDR3 has 15 residues. Trimming at V came to 6 bases and at J to 3 bases, leaving 7 bases not matched to a gene. CDR3 in amino acids: CASRQAGGLTDTQYF. CDR3 bases: TGTGCCAGTAGACAGGCGGGAGGGTTGACAGATACGCAGTATTTT.

The chain employs TRBV9 and TRBJ2-2, with D perhaps matching TRBD2 (6 bases). Germline assignment: CDR1 SGDLS and CDR2 YYNGEE. The CDR3 runs to 13 residues. Trimming pared 2 bases from V and 4 bases from J, leaving 6 bases between. CDR3: CASSVGLTGELFF. In DNA form, the CDR3 reads TGTGCCAGCAGCGTGGGACTCACCGGGGAGCTGTTTTTT.

The rearrangement links TRBV29-1 to TRBJ2-5; tentative D call: TRBD1 (6 bases). Germline loops: CDR1 SQVTM, CDR2 ANQGSEA. The CDR3 runs 13 residues. The V and J ends lost 6 bases and 4 bases respectively, with 15 bases between them. The CDR3, as DNA: TGCAGCGTGCCCCAAACAGGGTTAGAGACCCAGTACTTC. Translation: CSVPQTGLETQYF.

The chain links TRBV19 to TRBJ2-2; the D gene is possibly TRBD2 (5 bases). V lost 3 bases and J lost 4, with 12 bases in between. The CDR3 length is 15 residues. Germline V gives CDR1 LNHDA, CDR2 SQIVND (reference sequence). CDR3: CASSIGRGPTGELFF. The CDR3 DNA sequence: TGTGCCAGTAGTATCGGTCGAGGGCCCACCGGGGAGCTGTTTTTT.

This clone was detected once. The CDR3 bases are TGTGCCAGCAGTCCGGGACTAGCGGGGGCCTACAATGAGCAGTTCTTC. As protein: CASSPGLAGAYNEQFF. The chain employs TRBV28 and TRBJ2-1; 14 nucleotides align to TRBD2. This CDR3 comprises 16 residues. V lost 5 bases and J lost 2; bases outside the gene matches: 2. Germline V gene lookup returns CDR1 MDHEN and CDR2 SYDVKM.

The gene calls are TRBV19 and TRBJ2-4, with TRBD2 matching over 13 bases. The CDR3 spans 18 residues. The germline V gene has CDR1 LNHDA and CDR2 SQIVND (reference sequence). V dropped 4 bases and J dropped 7; count of bases not matched to a gene: 13. This CDR3 is CASSSPSPGLAGRNIQYF. The CDR3 nucleotides read TGTGCCAGTAGTAGCCCTTCTCCGGGACTAGCGGGGCGGAACATTCAGTACTTC.

The rearrangement uses TRBV28 and TRBJ1-2; possibly TRBD1 for D (5 bases). Germline V gene lookup returns CDR1 MDHEN and CDR2 SYDVKM. Trimming cost V 7 bases and J 4 bases, with 13 bases left between them. This CDR3 region has 13 residues. Written as DNA, the CDR3 is TGTGCCAGCACGGGGGACGGGCCCTATGGCTACACCTTC. Protein sequence: CASTGDGPYGYTF.

The chain recombines TRBV2 with TRBJ2-2, with 10 bases identical to TRBD2. V lost 5 bases to trimming and J lost 4 bases; unmatched junction nucleotides: 10. Per germline, CDR1 SNHLY and CDR2 FYNNEI. The CDR3 consists of 17 residues. Here the CDR3 reads CASSPASGSFGTGELFF. The CDR3 region has the DNA TGTGCCAGCAGTCCGGCTAGCGGGAGTTTCGGCACCGGGGAGCTGTTTTTT.

The rearrangement uses TRBV19 and TRBJ2-2; perhaps TRBD2 as D (6 bases). Trimming took off 6 bases at V and 5 bases at J, with 19 bases between the two ends. CDR3 size: 16 residues. Germline V gives CDR1 LNHDA, CDR2 SQIVND (reference sequence). DNA of the CDR3: TGTGCCAGTAGGCACGCTCAGCGGGCTCCTACCGGGGAGCTGTTTTTT. Its translation: CASRHAQRAPTGELFF.

This chain uses TRBV4-2 with TRBJ2-3, with 10 bases matching TRBD2. V shed 3 bases and J 4 bases; nucleotides not matched to a gene: 7. This CDR3 comprises 16 residues. The germline gives CDR1 LGHNA, CDR2 YNFKEQ. CDR3 sequence reads: CASSQLAGVGSDTQYF. The CDR3 DNA sequence: TGTGCCAGCAGCCAGCTAGCGGGAGTAGGGTCAGATACGCAGTATTTT.

This chain uses TRBV10-3 with TRBJ2-1; 12 nucleotides match TRBD2. CDR1 is ENHRY and CDR2 is SYGVKD in the germline V gene. With V trimmed by 3 bases and J by 4 bases, 1 base remained unmatched. CDR3 length: 15 amino acids. This CDR3 reads CAISDGTSGYNEQFF. For the CDR3, the DNA is TGTGCCATCAGTGATGGGACTAGCGGGTACAATGAGCAGTTCTTC.

The chain uses TRBV27 and TRBJ2-2; 7 bases agree with TRBD1. This CDR3 comprises 16 residues. The V gene end was trimmed by 3 bases and the J gene end by 7 bases; junction bases not matched to a gene: 11. In germline, CDR1 is MNHEY, CDR2 SMNVEV (reference sequence). The CDR3 DNA sequence: TGTGCCAGCAGTTTCCTGGGGCAGGGGGAACGCGGGGAGCTGTTTTTT. Protein product: CASSFLGQGERGELFF.

This chain uses TRBV7-2 with TRBJ2-2, with 11 positions matching TRBD2. J lost 6 bases, V lost 6 bases, and 15 bases had no gene match. CDR1 SGHTA and CDR2 FQGNSA come from the germline V gene. CDR3 length: 18 residues. CDR3 sequence (DNA): TGTGCCAGCAGACACCAACTAGCGGGAGATTGGTGGGCCGGGGAGCTGTTTTTT. It is translated as CASRHQLAGDWWAGELFF.

The chain uses TRBV7-6 and TRBJ2-7; D is perhaps TRBD2 (7 bases). This CDR3 is built from 17 residues. Germline CDR1 reads SGHVS; CDR2 reads FNYEAQ. V lost 1 base to trimming and J lost 0 bases, with 16 bases between them. The chain's CDR3 is CASSLGGGLRGSYEQYF. As DNA, the CDR3 is TGTGCCAGCAGCTTAGGGGGGGGGCTCCGGGGCTCCTACGAGCAGTACTTC.

This chain connects TRBV7-9 to TRBJ1-1; the match to TRBD1 covers 7 bases. Trimming took 5 bases from V and 1 from J; bases not matched to a gene: 4. The germline V gene has CDR1 SEHNR and CDR2 FQNEAQ (reference sequence). The CDR3 has 14 residues. Here the CDR3 DNA reads TGTGCCAGCAGCCAAGGGGGCGCGAACACTGAAGCTTTCTTT. It specifies CASSQGGANTEAFF.

This clone was recorded once. This chain links TRBV7-3 with TRBJ2-5; 7 bases agree with TRBD1. Germline V gives CDR1 SGHTA, CDR2 FQGTGA. CDR3 size: 14 residues. V lost 4 bases, J lost 7 bases, and 9 bases stayed unmatched. CDR3 in amino acids: CASSSGQSIGTQYF. In DNA, the CDR3 is TGTGCCAGCAGCTCGGGACAGTCAATCGGGACCCAGTACTTC.